This TCR beta chain comes out of a study of T cells after yellow fever vaccination. In its sample, this clonotype was seen a few times. Its antigen is still unknown. The TCR cDNA carried a universal primer site and UMIs from 5'RACE template switching. From the 5' RACE reads, TCRdb called clonotypes with MiXCR, one entry per CDR3 protein. The table has approximately 140,000 distinct CDR3 sequences, more than 6% seen once. Points from the study as a whole: A large majority of primary-vaccination clones showed up again after the booster (about 96% CD4, 88% CD8). From the bulk population, abundant clonotypes could contaminate and appear within FACS-sorted repertoires. Overall, a small share of clonotypes was seen in both CD4 and CD8 compartments.

Between the trimmed V and J ends, which lost 2 bases and 0 bases, there was a span of 7 bases. The germline gives CDR1 SGHVS, CDR2 FQNEAQ. The CDR3 totals 15 residues. The sample was CD4+ T cells sorted from PBMCs, taken 5 days after the yellow fever booster vaccination. The chain has TRBV7-8 and TRBJ2-2; tentatively, D is TRBD2 (6 bases). The receptor's source is a man aged 30-40 years who received the YFV17D yellow fever vaccine. CDR3: CASSLIAANTGELFF. The CDR3 DNA reads TGTGCCAGCAGCTTAATAGCGGCGAACACCGGGGAGCTGTTTTTT. Full variable domain (outside the CDR3, taken from reference TRBV7-8 and TRBJ2-2): GAGVSQSPRYKVAKRGQDVALRCDPISGHVSLFWYQQALGQGPEFLTYFQNEAQLDKSGLPSDRFFAERPEGSVSTLKIQRTQQEDSAVYLCASSLIAANTGELFFGEGSRLTVL.